The next 5 T cell receptor beta chains were all read from a single sample in a study of cytomegalovirus exposure and HLA in healthy donors. With 60 Vbeta and 13 Jbeta primers, the PCR was carried out. Sequencing was performed with immunoSEQ multiplex PCR; in TCRdb, only in-frame clones are kept and a portion is missing. The profile shows about 140,000 clones, about 80% of them singletons. Sample: PBMCs. All receptors derive from a young man in good health and CMV-seropositive.

The chain employs TRBV2 and TRBJ2-3, with a tentative D call TRBD1 (6 bases). The germline V and J ends were trimmed by 4 bases and 6 bases, with 20 bases remaining between them. Germline lookup yields CDR1 SNHLY and CDR2 FYNNEI. This CDR3 region has 16 residues. The CDR3 DNA reads as TGTGCCAGCAGTGCCTGGGGGCTAGCTACCACCGATACGCAGTATTTT. Its protein product is CASSAWGLATTDTQYF.

The J gene is TRBJ2-2, the V gene TRBV6-1; maybe TRBD2 (6 bases). Germline CDR1 reads MNHNS; CDR2 reads SASEGT. V was clipped by 4 bases and J by 8 bases, with 20 bases between them. This CDR3 is 16 amino acids long. The CDR3 region has the DNA TGTGCCAGCAGTGGAGGTTGGGGTCCGGCGGGAGGGGAGCTGTTTTTT. It translates to CASSGGWGPAGGELFF.

The chain carries TRBV7-8 and TRBJ2-5; TRBD1 matches at 7 bases. The J segment lost 5 bases and the V segment lost 2 bases, leaving 11 bases of the junction unmatched. This CDR3 spans 16 amino acids. The germline CDR1 and CDR2 sequences are SGHVS and FQNEAQ. The CDR3 region has the DNA TGTGCCAGCAGCTTAAAGCAGGGGGTCCGTTCGGAGACCCAGTACTTC. Translating gives CASSLKQGVRSETQYF.

The CDR3 DNA is TGTGCCAGCAGTTCCGGGAGCCCCACAGATACGCAGTATTTT. Translated, it gives CASSSGSPTDTQYF. The chain employs TRBV27 and TRBJ2-3; D is perhaps TRBD2 (6 bases). This CDR3 is built from 14 residues. Germline CDR1 MNHEY, CDR2 SMNVEV (reference sequence). V was cut by 4 bases and J by 2 bases, with 10 bases left in between.

This clone appeared a single time. The chain is built from TRBV5-5 and TRBJ2-2; D perhaps matches TRBD2 (6 bases). Germline V lookup: CDR1 SGHKS, CDR2 YYEKEE (reference sequence). Trimming stripped 0 bases from V and 1 base from J, with 10 bases between. The CDR3 spans 16 residues. CDR3 amino acids: CASSLVLAGNTGELFF. The CDR3 DNA sequence: TGTGCCAGCAGCTTGGTACTAGCCGGGAACACCGGGGAGCTGTTTTTT.